What follows are 18 T cell receptor beta chains derived from one specimen sequenced in a study of T cells in Graves' hyperthyroidism and ophthalmopathy (dated by TCRdb to about 2019). Library method: multiplex PCR. The run used an Illumina HiSeq 2000. The TCR beta CDR3 regions were amplified from RNA transcripts. The first round of RT-PCR for the TCR CDR3 was performed with the HTBI primer set and the Qiagen OneStep RT-PCR kit. Using fastp at Q25 and MiXCR, TCRdb reprocessed the public reads and kept productive beta chains. Records with the same CDR3 protein are collapsed into one entry carrying the most frequent genes and DNA. The sample table shows approximately 530,000 distinct CDR3 sequences, and over 15% are seen once. The ten largest clones represent approximately 18% of the sample. What was sequenced was blood. The receptors were sampled from a woman aged 18-29 years with Graves' hyperthyroidism.

The chain recombines TRBV12-5 with TRBJ1-5, with D uncertain. Germline lookup yields CDR1 LGHNT and CDR2 FRNRAP. Trimming pared 1 base from V and 5 bases from J, leaving 3 bases between. The CDR3 loop spans 12 amino acids. This chain's CDR3 is CASGLDDQPQHF. In DNA form, the CDR3 reads TGTGCTAGTGGTTTGGACGATCAGCCCCAGCATTTT.

The sample holds a few counts of this clonotype. The V gene is TRBV7-9, the J gene TRBJ1-4; a possible D gene is TRBD1 (5 bases). This CDR3 region has 16 residues. Germline V gene lookup returns CDR1 SEHNR and CDR2 FQNEAQ (reference sequence). V shed 5 bases and J shed 8 bases, with 21 bases lying between them. In DNA form, the CDR3 reads TGTGCCAGCAGCCCTAAAGGGCAGGGCAATAAAGAAAAACTGTTTTTT. Protein sequence: CASSPKGQGNKEKLFF.

The chain links TRBV6-2 or TRBV6-3 to TRBJ2-7; D gene unclear. The CDR3 is 15 amino acids. Between the trimmed V and J ends, which lost 6 bases and 0 bases, there was a span of 15 bases. Germline assignment: CDR1 MNHEY and CDR2 SVGEGT. The CDR3 bases are TGTGCCAGCAGCCTAAAAAGGACGCGCTCCTACGAGCAGTACTTC. Translated: CASSLKRTRSYEQYF.

This clonotype has a handful of counts. This chain joins TRBV3-1 and TRBJ2-1; D gene uncertain. Trimming took 4 bases from V and 8 from J, leaving 12 bases between them. Germline CDR1 is LGHDT and CDR2 is YNNKEL (reference sequence). This CDR3 is built from 13 residues. CDR3 residues: CASSLRTRYEQFF. The CDR3 DNA is TGTGCCAGCAGCCTCCGAACAAGATATGAGCAGTTCTTC.

This clonotype was counted many times. This CDR3 reads CASSLSQTTRAGPGNTIYF. CDR3 nucleotide sequence: TGTGCCAGCAGTTTATCCCAAACAACTCGGGCAGGACCTGGAAACACCATATATTTT. This rearrangement joins TRBV28 to TRBJ1-3; D remains ambiguous. This CDR3 has 19 residues. Germline CDR1 is MDHEN and CDR2 is SYDVKM. The V end lost 1 base, the J end lost 2 bases, and 21 bases lay between the germline ends.

This clonotype has a count of ten or more. The V and J genes are TRBV6-2 or TRBV6-3 and TRBJ1-1; 12 nucleotides agree with TRBD1. In germline, CDR1 is MNHEY, CDR2 SVGEGT. The trim removed 6 bases at V and 5 bases at J, leaving 13 bases unmatched. The CDR3 contains 17 residues. CDR3 DNA sequence: TGTGCCAGCAGCTGGACCGTTGGGACAGGGGGCAGTACTGAAGCTTTCTTT. Protein product: CASSWTVGTGGSTEAFF.

This clonotype has a count of ten or more. The CDR3 sequence is CASILDPGTDTQYF. DNA of the CDR3: TGTGCCAGCATCCTAGACCCTGGCACAGATACGCAGTATTTT. The chain couples TRBV6-1 to TRBJ2-3, with D uncertain. Trimming cost V 7 bases and J 1 base, with 12 bases left between them. The CDR3 contains 14 residues. Germline V lookup: CDR1 MNHNS, CDR2 SASEGT.

This clonotype appeared a few times. The chain employs TRBV7-2 and TRBJ2-7; D is unresolved. The germline CDR1 and CDR2 sequences are SGHTA and FQGNSA. V lost 0 bases to trimming and J lost 2 bases, with 8 bases between them. The length of the CDR3 is 14 residues. In DNA, the CDR3 is TGTGCCAGCAGCTTAGCTAGCTACCCCTACGAGCAGTACTTC. Its translation: CASSLASYPYEQYF. The complete variable domain, with remaining parts taken from reference TRBV7-2 and TRBJ2-7, reads GAGVSQSPSNKVTEKGKDVELRCDPISGHTALYWYRQSLGQGLEFLIYFQGNSAPDKSGLPSDRFSAERTGGSVSTLTIQRTQQEDSAVYLCASSLASYPYEQYFGPGTRLTVT.

This clonotype was picked up many times. The gene calls are TRBV10-1 and TRBJ1-2; no firm D call. V was pared by 0 bases and J by 1 base, with 9 bases between. The CDR3 has 15 residues. The germline V gene has CDR1 WNHNN and CDR2 SYGVQD (reference sequence). The CDR3 loop is CASSESEGFNYGYTF. CDR3 sequence (DNA): TGCGCCAGCAGTGAGTCGGAAGGGTTTAACTATGGCTACACCTTC.

The chain couples TRBV6-4 to TRBJ1-4; D is unclear. The V end was cut by 4 bases, the J end by 8 bases, with 8 bases between. Germline lookup yields CDR1 MRHNA and CDR2 SNTAGT. There are 12 residues in the CDR3. CDR3 DNA: TGTGCCAGCAGTGGCACGGGGGAAAAACTGTTTTTT. Protein product: CASSGTGEKLFF.

The chain couples TRBV5-1 to TRBJ1-2; a weak D match, TRBD1 (5 bases). CDR3 length equals 13 residues. V lost 7 bases and J 8 bases, leaving 18 bases between the germline ends. Germline loops: CDR1 SGHRS, CDR2 YFSETQ. Written as DNA, the CDR3 is TGCGCCAGCTCGAGTGGGGCCCCGGGAGGCTACACCTTC. Protein: CASSSGAPGGYTF.

The chain uses TRBV6-4 and TRBJ1-1, with a weak D call TRBD1 (5 bases). Trimming shortened V by 5 bases and J by 4 bases, and 17 bases separated the two germline ends. CDR1 is MRHNA, CDR2 SNTAGT, per germline. This CDR3 has 15 residues. The CDR3 protein is CASSYPNNGGTEAFF. Written as DNA, the CDR3 is TGTGCCAGCAGTTACCCCAACAACGGGGGCACTGAAGCTTTCTTT.

This clonotype was picked up many times. The chain joins TRBV12-3 or TRBV12-4 to TRBJ2-5; weak D call: TRBD2 (6 bases). Trimming cost V 6 bases and J 4 bases, with 9 bases left between them. The length of the CDR3 is 12 residues. In DNA, the CDR3 is TGTGCCAGCAGAGGGAGGCGAGAGACCCAGTACTTC. This sequence encodes CASRGRRETQYF.

Only a few counts were recorded for this clonotype. This chain connects TRBV7-2 to TRBJ2-2, with no clear D. The V gene's germline CDR1 is SGHTA and CDR2 FQGNSA. CDR3 length equals 15 residues. The V and J ends lost 1 base and 5 bases respectively, with 11 bases between them. The CDR3 region is CASSLVPSGTGELFF. As DNA, the CDR3 is TGTGCCAGCAGCTTAGTGCCTTCGGGTACCGGGGAGCTGTTTTTT.

This clonotype was observed at least ten times. The rearrangement links TRBV29-1 to TRBJ2-7, with D perhaps TRBD2 (6 bases). Looked up from germline, CDR1 is SQVTM and CDR2 is ANQGSEA. V lost 3 bases and J 7 bases, leaving 10 bases between the germline ends. The length of the CDR3 is 11 residues. The CDR3 loop is CSVELAGEQYF. The DNA for the CDR3 is TGCAGCGTTGAGTTGGCGGGGGAGCAGTACTTC.

At least ten counts were recorded for this clonotype. The chain combines TRBV5-1 with TRBJ2-2; 11 bases align to TRBD2. With 5 bases clipped from V and 4 bases from J, the junction kept 4 bases outside the gene matches. The CDR3 is 15 residues long. CDR1 SGHRS and CDR2 YFSETQ come from the germline V gene. The CDR3 bases are TGCGCCAGCAGTCCTGGACTAGCGGGCACCGGGGAGCTGTTTTTT. Translation gives CASSPGLAGTGELFF.

This rearrangement joins TRBV6-1 to TRBJ1-6; D remains unclear. Germline V gene lookup returns CDR1 MNHNS and CDR2 SASEGT. Trimming left V 2 bases short and J 9 bases short, with 11 bases between. The CDR3 totals 14 residues. CDR3 sequence reads: CASSERREPSPLHF. The CDR3 DNA sequence: TGTGCCAGCAGTGAAAGGCGGGAACCTTCACCCCTCCACTTT.

There are a few counts of this clonotype. The chain is built from TRBV19 and TRBJ2-1; 8 bases line up with TRBD1. J gave up 10 bases and V 5 bases, and 7 bases lay outside the gene matches. Germline V gene sequence: CDR1 LNHDA, CDR2 SQIVND (reference sequence). CDR3 size: 13 residues. The CDR3 reads CASSWEGQGEQFF. As DNA, the CDR3 is TGTGCCAGTAGTTGGGAAGGACAGGGAGAGCAGTTCTTC.